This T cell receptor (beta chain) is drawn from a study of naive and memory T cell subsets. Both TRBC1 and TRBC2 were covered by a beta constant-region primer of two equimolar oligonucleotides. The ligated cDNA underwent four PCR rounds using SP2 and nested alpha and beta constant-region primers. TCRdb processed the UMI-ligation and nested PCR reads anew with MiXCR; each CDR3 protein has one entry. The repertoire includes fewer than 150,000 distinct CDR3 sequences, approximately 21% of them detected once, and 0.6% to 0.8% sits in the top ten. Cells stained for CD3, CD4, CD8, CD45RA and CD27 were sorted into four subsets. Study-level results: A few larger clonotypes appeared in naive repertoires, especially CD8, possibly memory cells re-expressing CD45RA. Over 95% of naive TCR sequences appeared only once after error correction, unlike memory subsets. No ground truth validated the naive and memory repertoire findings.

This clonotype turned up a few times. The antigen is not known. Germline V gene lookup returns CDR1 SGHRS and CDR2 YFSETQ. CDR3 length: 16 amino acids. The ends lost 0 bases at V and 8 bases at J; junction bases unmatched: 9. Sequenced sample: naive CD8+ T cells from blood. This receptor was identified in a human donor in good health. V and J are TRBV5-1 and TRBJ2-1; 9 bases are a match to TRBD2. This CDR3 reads CASSLDPGLAPYEQFF. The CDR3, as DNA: TGCGCCAGCAGCTTGGATCCGGGACTAGCTCCATATGAGCAGTTCTTC.